The T cell receptor beta chain described here comes from a study of T-cell memory formation after mild COVID-19. Across the whole study: Among the donors, TCR clusters were largely specific to each donor.

This clonotype appeared once. Sample barcodes and UMIs were carried by the TCR alpha and TCR beta cDNA libraries that 5'RACE generated with constant-segment primers. Via MiXCR, TCRdb re-called the 5' RACE reads, giving one row per CDR3 protein. The profile shows about 410,000 distinct CDR3 sequences, 23% of them singletons. The CDR3 is made up of 16 amino acids. V was shortened by 4 bases and J by 0 bases, with 12 bases between the two germline ends. Germline V lookup: CDR1 MDHEN, CDR2 SYDVKM. The rearrangement links TRBV28 to TRBJ2-2, with a possible D match to TRBD1 (6 bases). What was sequenced was PBMCs or a T cell subset sorted from them (not recorded which). The source of this sequence is an adult woman who had mild COVID-19 (a few samples of this study predate the infection). Cell type and time point are not known. CDR3 loop: CASSSKQGSNTGELFF. The CDR3 DNA is TGTGCCAGCAGTTCTAAACAGGGCTCGAACACCGGGGAGCTGTTTTTT. Combining the CDR3 with reference TRBV28 and TRBJ2-2 gives the whole variable domain DVKVTQSSRYLVKRTGEKVFLECVQDMDHENMFWYRQDPGLGLRLIYFSYDVKMKEKGDIPEGYSVSREKKERFSLILESASTNQTSMYLCASSSKQGSNTGELFFGEGSRLTVL.